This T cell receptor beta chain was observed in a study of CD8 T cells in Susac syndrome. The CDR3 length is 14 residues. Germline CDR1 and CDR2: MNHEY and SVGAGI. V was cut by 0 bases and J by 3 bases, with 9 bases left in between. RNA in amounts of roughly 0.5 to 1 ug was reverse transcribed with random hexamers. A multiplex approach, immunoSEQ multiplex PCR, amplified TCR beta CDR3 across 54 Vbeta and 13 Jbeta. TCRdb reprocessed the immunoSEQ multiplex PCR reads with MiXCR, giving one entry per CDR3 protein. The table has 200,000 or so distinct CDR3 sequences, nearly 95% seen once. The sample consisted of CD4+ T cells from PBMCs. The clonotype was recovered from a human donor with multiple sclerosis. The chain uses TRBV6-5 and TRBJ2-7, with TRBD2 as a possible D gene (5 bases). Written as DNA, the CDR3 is TGTGCCAGCAGTTACTCATCAGGACTCTACGAGCAGTACTTC. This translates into CASSYSSGLYEQYF.